These 14 T cell receptor beta chains were sequenced from one sample in a study of early T cells in non-severe SARS-CoV-2 infection. TCRdb itself ran the 5' RACE reads through MiXCR, one entry per CDR3 protein. The top ten hold about 1.3% of the sample, which has 75,000 to 100,000 distinct CDR3 sequences, around 16% seen once. Specimen: whole blood. These receptors were obtained from an adult who was a healthcare worker with PCR-confirmed SARS-CoV-2 infection or an uninfected control (not recorded which).

The rearrangement uses TRBV20-1 and TRBJ1-1; TRBD1 is a possible D gene (6 bases). V lost 5 bases and J 4 bases, leaving 17 bases between the germline ends. Germline CDR1 and CDR2: DFQATT and SNEGSKA (reference sequence). This CDR3 region has 14 residues. CDR3 loop: CSALGAVQGTEAFF. The CDR3 region has the DNA TGCAGTGCTCTGGGGGCAGTCCAGGGCACTGAAGCTTTCTTT.

This clonotype was recorded many times. The genes are TRBV25-1 and TRBJ2-5; D not resolved. Per the germline V gene, CDR1 is MGHDK and CDR2 is SYGVNS. V gave up 3 bases and J gave up 1 base, with 9 bases separating them. The CDR3 has 14 amino acids. Here the CDR3 reads CASSDKYSQETQYF. The CDR3 coding sequence is TGTGCCAGCAGTGATAAGTACAGCCAAGAGACCCAGTACTTC.

This clonotype was detected a few times. The chain is built from TRBV20-1 and TRBJ1-2; D is uncertain. The CDR3 contains 8 residues. The V and J ends lost 6 bases and 8 bases respectively, with 4 bases between them. Germline loops: CDR1 DFQATT, CDR2 SNEGSKA (reference sequence). DNA of the CDR3: TGCAGTGCAGGGGGCTACACCTTC. This sequence encodes CSAGGYTF.

V and J are TRBV6-2 or TRBV6-3 and TRBJ1-2; D not resolved. V lost 2 bases and J lost 4, with 8 bases in between. CDR3 size: 13 residues. Per germline, CDR1 MNHEY and CDR2 SVGEGT. The CDR3 protein is CASSYTGGYGYTF. CDR3 in DNA: TGTGCCAGCAGTTACACGGGAGGCTATGGCTACACCTTC.

V and J are TRBV5-1 and TRBJ2-2; D call uncertain. V lost 7 bases to trimming and J lost 1 base, with 17 bases between them. The CDR3 sequence is 16 residues long. Germline V lookup: CDR1 SGHRS, CDR2 YFSETQ. Here the CDR3 DNA reads TGCGCCAGCCAGCTGACCGCGACAAAGAACACCGGGGAGCTGTTTTTT. Translation: CASQLTATKNTGELFF.

This clonotype showed up just a few times. The rearrangement links TRBV29-1 to TRBJ2-7; D might be TRBD2 (6 bases). Germline values: CDR1 SQVTM, CDR2 ANQGSEA. The CDR3 sequence is 12 residues long. The germline V and J ends were trimmed by 3 bases and 6 bases, with 12 bases remaining between them. As DNA, the CDR3 is TGCAGCGTTGATGATGGAGGGGCCGAGCAGTACTTC. The encoded protein is CSVDDGGAEQYF.

In its sample, this clonotype was seen a few times. The rearrangement links TRBV12-3 or TRBV12-4 to TRBJ1-4; tentative D call: TRBD1 (5 bases). The V end was cut by 6 bases, the J end by 5 bases, with 13 bases between. The CDR3 consists of 14 residues. CDR3 sequence: CASRRGTDNEKLFF. CDR3 nucleotides: TGTGCCAGCAGACGCGGGACTGACAATGAAAAACTGTTTTTT.

CDR3 amino acids: CSAIPGQEAFF. CDR3 coding DNA: TGCAGCGCCATACCGGGGCAGGAAGCTTTCTTT. The chain combines TRBV29-1 with TRBJ1-1, with D perhaps matching TRBD1 (5 bases). Germline CDR1 SQVTM, CDR2 ANQGSEA. The CDR3 runs 11 residues. V was cut by 7 bases and J by 8 bases, with 14 bases left in between.

This clonotype was observed at least ten times. V gene TRBV24-1 combines with J gene TRBJ1-5; 7 bases are shared with TRBD1. CDR1 is KGHDR and CDR2 is SFDVKD in the germline V gene. This CDR3 contains 13 residues. The V segment lost 5 bases and the J segment 9 bases; nucleotides outside the gene matches: 6. The CDR3: CATSGRGSGPQHF. The CDR3 coding sequence is TGTGCCACCAGTGGCAGGGGGAGTGGGCCCCAGCATTTT.

This rearrangement joins TRBV7-8 to TRBJ1-6; D not resolved. V lost 0 bases to trimming and J lost 10 bases, with 13 bases between them. The CDR3 has 15 residues. Germline V CDR1 and CDR2: SGHVS, FQNEAQ. The CDR3: CASSLAVASSSPLHF. Here the CDR3 DNA reads TGTGCCAGCAGCTTAGCGGTAGCATCGTCATCACCCCTCCACTTT.

The table lists this clonotype with many counts. CDR3: CASSERRSNYGYTF. In DNA form, the CDR3 reads TGTGCCAGCAGTGAAAGACGATCTAACTATGGCTACACCTTC. V gene TRBV6-2 or TRBV6-3 combines with J gene TRBJ1-2; D not certain. CDR3 length: 14 residues. The germline V gene has CDR1 MNHEY and CDR2 SVGEGT. The V and J ends lost 5 bases and 0 bases respectively, with 10 bases between them.

CDR3 coding DNA: TGTGCCAGTAGGGCGGGGGCTTATGAAAAACTGTTTTTT. Protein sequence: CASRAGAYEKLFF. V gene TRBV27 combines with J gene TRBJ1-4; D may be TRBD1 (6 bases). Germline CDR1 MNHEY, CDR2 SMNVEV (reference sequence). Trimming took off 9 bases at V and 6 bases at J, with 14 bases between the two ends. The CDR3 is 13 residues long.

This clonotype was detected a few times. The chain carries TRBV12-3 or TRBV12-4 and TRBJ2-1; D gene ambiguous. The CDR3 extends over 12 amino acids. The V end was cut by 7 bases, the J end by 10 bases, with 14 bases between. The CDR3 protein is CASTSLFGEQFF. CDR3 in DNA: TGTGCCAGCACCTCTTTGTTCGGGGAGCAGTTCTTC.

This clonotype turned up a few times. V usage is TRBV20-1 and J usage is TRBJ2-2; perhaps D is TRBD1 or TRBD2 (5 bases each). Trimming pared 0 bases from V and 2 bases from J, leaving 10 bases between. This CDR3 spans 15 amino acids. Germline CDR1 reads DFQATT; CDR2 reads SNEGSKA (reference sequence). CDR3 nucleotides: TGCAGTGCTAGAGATGGGGCTAGCAACACCGGGGAGCTGTTTTTT. Amino acids: CSARDGASNTGELFF.